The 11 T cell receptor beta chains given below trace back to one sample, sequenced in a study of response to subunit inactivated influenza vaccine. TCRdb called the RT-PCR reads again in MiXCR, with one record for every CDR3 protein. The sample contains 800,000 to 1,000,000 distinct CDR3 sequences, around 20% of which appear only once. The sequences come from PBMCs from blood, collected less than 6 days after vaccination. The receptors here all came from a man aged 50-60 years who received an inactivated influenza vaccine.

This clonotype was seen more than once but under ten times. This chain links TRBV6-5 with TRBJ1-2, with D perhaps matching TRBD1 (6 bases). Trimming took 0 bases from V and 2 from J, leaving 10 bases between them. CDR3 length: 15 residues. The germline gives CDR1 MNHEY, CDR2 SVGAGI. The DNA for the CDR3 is TGTGCCAGCAGTTACTCGGCGGGGGCGAACTATGGCTACACCTTC. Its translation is CASSYSAGANYGYTF.

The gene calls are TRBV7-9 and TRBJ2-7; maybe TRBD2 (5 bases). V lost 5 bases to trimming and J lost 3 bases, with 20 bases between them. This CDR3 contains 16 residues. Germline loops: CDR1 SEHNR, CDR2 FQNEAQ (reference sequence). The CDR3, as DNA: TGTGCCAGCAGCCCCCGTTACGGGATAAGGCTCTACGAGCAGTACTTC. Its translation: CASSPRYGIRLYEQYF.

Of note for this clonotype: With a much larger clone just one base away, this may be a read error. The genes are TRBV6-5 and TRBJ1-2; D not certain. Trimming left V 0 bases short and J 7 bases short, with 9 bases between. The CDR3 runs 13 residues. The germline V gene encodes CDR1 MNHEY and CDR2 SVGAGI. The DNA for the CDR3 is TGTGCCAGCAGTTACTCGAACCTGATTGGCTACACCTTC. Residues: CASSYSNLIGYTF.

The CDR3 sequence is CASSKMGDRGYSEAFF. DNA for the CDR3: TGTGCCAGCAGTAAGATGGGGGACAGGGGTTATTCGGAAGCTTTCTTT. V and J are TRBV12-3 or TRBV12-4 and TRBJ1-1; 10 nucleotides line up with TRBD1. The CDR3 covers 16 residues. The trim removed 5 bases at V and 8 bases at J, leaving 14 bases unmatched.

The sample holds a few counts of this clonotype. CDR3 bases: TGTGCCAGCAGCGTCCGGGACAGGAGATTCAATGAGCAGTTCTTC. As protein: CASSVRDRRFNEQFF. The chain is built from TRBV7-9 and TRBJ2-1; TRBD1 matches 8 bases. Per the germline V gene, CDR1 is SEHNR and CDR2 is FQNEAQ (reference sequence). The CDR3 is 15 residues long. J was trimmed by 6 bases and V by 5 bases; bases with no gene match: 9.

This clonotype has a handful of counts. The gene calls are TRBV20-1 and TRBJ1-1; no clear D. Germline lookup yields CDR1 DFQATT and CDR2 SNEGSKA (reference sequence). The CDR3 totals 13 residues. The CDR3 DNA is TGCACTCTCAAATCCTCAGGTCTCACTGAAGCTTTCTTT. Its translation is CTLKSSGLTEAFF.

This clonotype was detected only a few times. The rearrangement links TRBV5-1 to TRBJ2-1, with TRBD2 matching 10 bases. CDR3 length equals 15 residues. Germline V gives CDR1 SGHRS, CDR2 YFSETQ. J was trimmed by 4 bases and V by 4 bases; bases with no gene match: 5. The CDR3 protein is CASSLGLAEYNEQFF. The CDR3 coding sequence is TGCGCCAGCAGCCTAGGACTAGCGGAGTACAATGAGCAGTTCTTC.

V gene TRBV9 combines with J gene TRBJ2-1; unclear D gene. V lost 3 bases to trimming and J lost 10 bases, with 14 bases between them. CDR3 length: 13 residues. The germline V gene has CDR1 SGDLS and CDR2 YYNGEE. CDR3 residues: CASSETSEKEQFF. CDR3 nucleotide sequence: TGTGCCAGCAGCGAAACCAGCGAGAAAGAGCAGTTCTTC.

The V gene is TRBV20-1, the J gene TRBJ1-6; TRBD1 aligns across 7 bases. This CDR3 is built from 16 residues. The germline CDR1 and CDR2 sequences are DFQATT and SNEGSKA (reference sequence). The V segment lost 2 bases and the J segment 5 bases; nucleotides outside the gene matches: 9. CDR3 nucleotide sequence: TGCAGTGCTAGACGAGGGGGCGCGATAGATAATTCACCCCTCCACTTT. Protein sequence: CSARRGGAIDNSPLHF.

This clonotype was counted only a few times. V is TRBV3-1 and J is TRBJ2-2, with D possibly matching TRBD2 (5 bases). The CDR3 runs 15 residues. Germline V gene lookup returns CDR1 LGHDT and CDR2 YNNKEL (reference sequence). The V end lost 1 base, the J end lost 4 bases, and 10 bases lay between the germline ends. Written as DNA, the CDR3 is TGTGCCAGCAGCCAAGCGGGGTTGGGCACCGGGGAGCTGTTTTTT. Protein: CASSQAGLGTGELFF.

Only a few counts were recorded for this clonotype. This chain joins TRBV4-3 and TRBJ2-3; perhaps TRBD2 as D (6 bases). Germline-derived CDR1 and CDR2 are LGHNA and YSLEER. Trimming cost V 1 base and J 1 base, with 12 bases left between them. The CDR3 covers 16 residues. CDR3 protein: CASSQGGRGGTDTQYF. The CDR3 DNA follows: TGCGCCAGCAGCCAAGGTGGGCGGGGAGGCACAGATACGCAGTATTTT.